The entry that follows covers one T cell receptor (beta chain) sequence. What it recognizes is unknown. Trimming took 1 base from V and 0 from J, leaving 11 bases between them. In germline, CDR1 is SGHRS, CDR2 YFSETQ. This CDR3 has 15 residues. These data are taken from a study of PD-1 blockade in classical Hodgkin lymphoma. Overall study results and limits: The CD4+ diversity rise by C4D1 was clearest in complete responders.

Relapse was seen in all patients after autologous stem cell transplantation, and brentuximab vedotin exposure was variable. Complete response, partial response or progressive disease constituted the best responses recorded. Libraries were prepared by immunoSEQ multiplex PCR; TCRdb keeps only in-frame clonotypes and omits some of them. This sample carries roughly 70,000 clones, around 75% of them seen once, and the ten largest clones take 7.5% to 9.5%. The TCR was taken from a human donor with classical Hodgkin lymphoma. This material consisted of peripheral blood mononuclear cells (PBMCs), taken before the second cycle of nivolumab. This rearrangement joins TRBV5-1 to TRBJ2-7; D perhaps matches TRBD1 (7 bases). The CDR3 bases are TGCGCCAGCAGCTTGTTCAGGGGGGCCTCCTACGAGCAGTACTTC. It yields the protein CASSLFRGASYEQYF. Based on the CDR3 plus reference TRBV5-1 and TRBJ2-7, the full variable domain is KAGVTQTPRYLIKTRGQQVTLSCSPISGHRSVSWYQQTPGQGLQFLFEYFSETQRNKGNFPGRFSGRQFSNSRSEMNVSTLELGDSALYLCASSLFRGASYEQYFGPGTRLTVT.